This T cell receptor (beta chain) was captured in a study of T cell repertoires in cytomegalovirus infection. This CDR3 has 15 amino acids. From germline, CDR1 is SGHTA and CDR2 FQGNSA. The germline V and J ends were trimmed by 6 bases and 2 bases, with 14 bases remaining between them. With respect to this clonotype: Its target is not known.

TCRdb called the reads again in MiXCR, with one record for every CDR3 protein. The table lists fewer than 350,000 distinct CDR3 sequences, 25% to 35% of them singletons. The sequence derives from a human donor in good health (CMV status not recorded). Some clones in this sample may be carry-over from other donors' samples. The chain links TRBV7-2 to TRBJ1-3; D not certain. The sequencing used cultured PBMCs, collected from culture after CMV antigen stimulation. The CDR3 spells CASSPGLGTGNTIYF. CDR3 in DNA: TGTGCCAGCAGTCCTGGGCTCGGAACTGGAAACACCATATATTTT.